The clone carrying this T cell receptor beta chain was counted between two and nine times. These data are taken from a study of cytomegalovirus exposure and HLA in healthy donors. V was clipped by 6 bases and J by 0 bases, with 8 bases between them. The germline gives CDR1 LNHDA, CDR2 SQIVND (reference sequence). The CDR3 has 14 residues. This PCR relied on a set of 60 Vbeta primers and 13 Jbeta primers. Assay: immunoSEQ multiplex PCR; the TCRdb copy retains only in-frame clones and omits some. Of 150,000 to 200,000 clones listed, around 76% are singletons. The clonotype originates from a woman in her forties in good health and CMV-seronegative. The sample was PBMCs. This chain joins TRBV19 and TRBJ1-4; no clear D. CDR3: CASSTPTTNEKLFF. The CDR3 region has the DNA TGTGCCAGTAGCACTCCGACAACTAATGAAAAACTGTTTTTT.